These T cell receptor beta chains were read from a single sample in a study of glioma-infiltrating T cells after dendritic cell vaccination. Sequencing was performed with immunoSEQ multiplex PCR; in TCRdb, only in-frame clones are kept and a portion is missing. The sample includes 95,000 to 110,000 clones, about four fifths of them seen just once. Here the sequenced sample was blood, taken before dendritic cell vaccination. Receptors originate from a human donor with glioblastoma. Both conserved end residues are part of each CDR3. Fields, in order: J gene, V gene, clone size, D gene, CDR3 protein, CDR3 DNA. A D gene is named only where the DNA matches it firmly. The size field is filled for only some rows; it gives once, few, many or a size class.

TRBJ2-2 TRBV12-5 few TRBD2 CASGLAAGGPGELFF TGTGCTAGTGGTTTGGCCGCGGGGGGGCCCGGGGAGCTGTTTTTT
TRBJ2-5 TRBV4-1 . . CASSQDPGKTETQYF TGCGCCAGCAGCCAAGATCCAGGCAAAACGGAGACCCAGTACTTC
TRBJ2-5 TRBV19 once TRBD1 CASTSRGGTGEETQYF TGTGCCAGTACCTCCCGGGGAGGGACAGGGGAAGAGACCCAGTACTTC
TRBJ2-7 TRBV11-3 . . CASSPAGLYEQYF TGTGCCAGCAGCCCCGCAGGCCTCTACGAGCAGTACTTC
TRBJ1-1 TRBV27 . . CASSETSTGLNTEAFF TGTGCCAGCAGTGAAACATCAACGGGGTTGAACACTGAAGCTTTCTTT
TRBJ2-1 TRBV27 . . CASSRQGGYNEQFF TGTGCCAGCAGTCGACAGGGAGGCTACAATGAGCAGTTCTTC
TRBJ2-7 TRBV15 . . CATSRGLVPYEQYF TGTGCCACCAGCAGAGGGTTAGTCCCCTACGAGCAGTACTTC
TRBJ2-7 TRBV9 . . CAGSVAAEMTYEQYF TGTGCCGGCAGCGTAGCGGCTGAAATGACATACGAGCAGTACTTC
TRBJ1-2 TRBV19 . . CASSIGGQEGYGYTF TGTGCCAGTAGTATAGGAGGCCAAGAGGGCTATGGCTACACCTTC
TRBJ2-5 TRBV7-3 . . CASSIQQGAQETQYF TGTGCCAGCAGCATCCAACAGGGAGCACAAGAGACCCAGTACTTC
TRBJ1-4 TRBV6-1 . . CASSEARLRAREKLFF TGTGCCAGCAGTGAAGCCCGGTTGAGGGCGAGAGAAAAACTGTTTTTT
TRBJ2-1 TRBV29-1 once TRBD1 CSVEGIDRGFYNEQFF TGCAGCGTTGAAGGGATAGACAGGGGGTTTTACAATGAGCAGTTCTTC
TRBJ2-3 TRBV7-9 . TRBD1 CASSPTTGGLEDTQYF TGTGCCAGCAGCCCCACGACAGGGGGCTTGGAAGATACGCAGTATTTT
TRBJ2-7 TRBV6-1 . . CASSEVGGSEQYF TGTGCCAGCAGTGAAGTTGGAGGGAGCGAGCAGTACTTC
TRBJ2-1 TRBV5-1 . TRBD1 CASSFPADRGLEQFF TGCGCCAGCAGCTTTCCCGCGGACAGGGGGCTTGAGCAGTTCTTC
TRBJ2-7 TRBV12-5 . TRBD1 CASGPGQGEAYEQYF TGTGCTAGTGGTCCCGGACAGGGAGAAGCCTACGAGCAGTACTTC
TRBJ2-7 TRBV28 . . CASSLPGRRGYEQYF TGTGCCAGCAGTTTACCAGGTCGAAGGGGCTACGAGCAGTACTTC
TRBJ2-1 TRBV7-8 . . CASSLEPSGGGAQEQFF TGTGCCAGCAGCTTAGAGCCCTCGGGTGGGGGGGCCCAGGAGCAGTTCTTC
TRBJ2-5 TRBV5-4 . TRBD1 CASSFTGGEETQYF TGTGCCAGCAGCTTTACAGGGGGCGAAGAGACCCAGTACTTC
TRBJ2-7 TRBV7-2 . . CASSRESGLSSYEQYF TGTGCCAGCAGCCGCGAGAGCGGGCTGAGCTCCTACGAGCAGTACTTC
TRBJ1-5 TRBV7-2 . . CASSLSSNQPQHF TGTGCCAGCAGCTTAAGCAGCAATCAGCCCCAGCATTTT
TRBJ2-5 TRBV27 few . CASSFGSSAETQYF TGTGCCAGCAGTTTTGGCTCCTCCGCAGAGACCCAGTACTTC
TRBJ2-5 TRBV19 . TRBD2 CASSFKLAGGSETQYF TGTGCCAGTAGTTTCAAACTAGCGGGGGGTAGTGAGACCCAGTACTTC
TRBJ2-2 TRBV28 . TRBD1 CASSKQTGGTGELFF TGTGCCAGCAGTAAACAAACAGGGGGAACCGGGGAGCTGTTTTTT
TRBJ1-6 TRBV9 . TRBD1 CASSQGALVNSPLHF TGTGCCAGCAGTCAGGGGGCATTAGTTAATTCACCCCTCCACTTT
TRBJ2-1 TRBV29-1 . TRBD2 CSTTSGGSYNEQFF TGCAGCACAACTAGCGGGGGGTCCTACAATGAGCAGTTCTTC
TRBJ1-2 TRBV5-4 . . CASSLASNYGYTF TGTGCCAGCAGCTTGGCTTCTAACTATGGCTACACCTTC
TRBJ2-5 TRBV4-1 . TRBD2 CASSQGNGGQETQYF TGCGCCAGCAGCCAAGGAAACGGGGGGCAAGAGACCCAGTACTTC
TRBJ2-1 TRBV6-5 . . CATPGFSEQFF TGTGCCACCCCGGGGTTTTCTGAGCAGTTCTTC
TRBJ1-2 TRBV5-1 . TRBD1 CASSPKPQGTGDYGYTF TGCGCCAGCAGCCCCAAGCCACAGGGGACCGGTGACTATGGCTACACCTTC